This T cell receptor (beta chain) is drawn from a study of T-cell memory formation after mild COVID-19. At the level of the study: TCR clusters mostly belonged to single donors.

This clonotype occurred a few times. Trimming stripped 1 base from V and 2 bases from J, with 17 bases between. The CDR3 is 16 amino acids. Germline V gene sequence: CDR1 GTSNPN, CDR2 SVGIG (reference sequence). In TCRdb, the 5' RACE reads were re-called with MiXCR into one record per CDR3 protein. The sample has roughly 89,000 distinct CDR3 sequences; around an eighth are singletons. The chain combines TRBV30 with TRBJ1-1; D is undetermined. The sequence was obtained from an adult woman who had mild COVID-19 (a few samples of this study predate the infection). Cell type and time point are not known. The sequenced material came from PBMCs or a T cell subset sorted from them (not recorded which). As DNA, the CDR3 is TGTGCCTGGAGTGAAGTTCCGGGAAACCATAACACTGAAGCTTTCTTT. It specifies CAWSEVPGNHNTEAFF. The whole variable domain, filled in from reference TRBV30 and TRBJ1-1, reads SQTIHQWPATLVQPVGSPLSLECTVEGTSNPNLYWYRQAAGRGLQLLFYSVGIGQISSEVPQNLSASRPQDRQFILSSKKLLLSDSGFYLCAWSEVPGNHNTEAFFGQGTRLTVV.